A selection of T cell receptor beta chains follows, all from one sample in a study of blood T cell repertoires in COVID-19. Only in-frame clones appear in the TCRdb table, and some are missing; sequencing was by immunoSEQ multiplex PCR. The sample records approximately 250,000 clones, about 80% being singletons. The sequenced sample consisted of PBMCs or T cells enriched from blood (not recorded which). Receptors originate from a man aged 35 to 55 who had recovered from COVID-19. Each CDR3 is given with its conserved first and last residue. A D gene is named only where the DNA matches it firmly.

d_gene,len,j_gene,v_gene,CDR3aa,CDR3nt
.,14,TRBJ1-1,TRBV27,CASSFDRENTEAFF,TGTGCCAGCAGTTTCGACAGAGAGAACACTGAAGCTTTCTTT
.,14,TRBJ1-2,TRBV2,CASSELGSTGGYTF,TGTGCCAGCAGTGAATTGGGCTCTACGGGGGGCTACACCTTC
.,11,TRBJ2-4,TRBV9,CASSDPGFQYF,TGTGCCAGCAGCGATCCGGGATTTCAGTACTTC
TRBD1,16,TRBJ2-7,TRBV7-9,CASSPRTGVSSYEQYF,TGTGCCAGCAGTCCCAGGACAGGGGTGAGCTCCTACGAGCAGTACTTC
.,13,TRBJ1-1,TRBV27,CASKAQGNTEAFF,TGTGCCAGCAAGGCGCAGGGGAACACTGAAGCTTTCTTT
.,15,TRBJ1-4,TRBV19,CASRSDTVANEKLFF,TGTGCCAGTAGATCCGATACAGTCGCTAATGAAAAACTGTTTTTT
.,16,TRBJ1-4,TRBV28,CASLTSGGGTNEKLFF,TGTGCCAGCCTAACCAGTGGGGGAGGGACTAATGAAAAACTGTTTTTT
TRBD1,14,TRBJ1-2,TRBV4-3,CASSQTGTGLGYTF,TGCGCCAGCAGCCAAACCGGGACAGGGTTAGGCTACACCTTC
TRBD1,14,TRBJ1-6,TRBV6-4,CASSLTGGTSPLHF,TGTGCCAGCAGTTTAACAGGGGGCACTTCACCCCTCCACTTT
.,15,TRBJ1-2,TRBV15,CATSRVGGPSYGYTF,TGTGCCACCAGCAGAGTCGGGGGGCCGAGCTATGGCTACACCTTC
TRBD2,19,TRBJ2-1,TRBV7-6,CASSSRYLASGRGDNEQFF,TGTGCCAGCAGCTCCCGCTATCTTGCTAGCGGGAGAGGAGACAATGAGCAGTTCTTC
TRBD1,17,TRBJ1-5,TRBV28,CASSSSRQGGGSQPQHF,TGTGCCAGCAGTTCCAGCAGACAGGGTGGGGGGAGTCAGCCCCAGCATTTT
TRBD1,15,TRBJ1-2,TRBV7-9,CASSLWDRETYGYTF,TGTGCCAGCAGCTTATGGGACAGGGAAACCTATGGCTACACCTTC
.,15,TRBJ1-5,TRBV28,CASRQGFWDNQPQHF,TGTGCCAGCAGGCAGGGGTTTTGGGACAATCAGCCCCAGCATTTT
TRBD1,16,TRBJ1-4,TRBV28,CASSDPGQGRVEKLFF,TGTGCCAGCAGTGACCCGGGACAGGGCAGAGTCGAAAAACTGTTTTTT
TRBD2,14,TRBJ2-5,TRBV5-1,CASSAGTIQETQYF,TGCGCCAGCAGCGCCGGGACTATCCAAGAGACCCAGTACTTC
.,16,TRBJ2-3,TRBV6-5,CASSYSASASTDTQYF,TGTGCCAGCAGTTACTCGGCTAGCGCCAGCACAGATACGCAGTATTTT
.,15,TRBJ2-3,TRBV5-1,CASSLVTGATDTQYF,TGCGCCAGCAGCTTGGTGACGGGAGCTACAGATACGCAGTATTTT
.,15,TRBJ1-6,TRBV28,CASRPVGGLVSPLHF,TGTGCCAGCCGCCCCGTGGGGGGTCTGGTTTCACCCCTCCACTTT
.,14,TRBJ1-1,TRBV5-1,CASSPTLSGAEAFF,TGCGCCAGCAGCCCGACCCTTAGCGGTGCTGAAGCTTTCTTT
.,12,TRBJ1-1,TRBV5-1,CASSWGGAEAFF,TGCGCCAGCAGCTGGGGGGGTGCTGAAGCTTTCTTT